The 28 T cell receptor beta chains below all came from one sample that was sequenced in a study of control samples from healthy donors and cancer patients. Sequencing was performed with immunoSEQ multiplex PCR; in TCRdb, only in-frame clones are kept and a portion is missing. The sample carries about 160,000 clones, about 94% recorded once. The sequenced sample consisted of blood. The receptors derive from a woman in her thirties or forties in good health.

The rearrangement links TRBV7-2 to TRBJ2-3; 10 nucleotides agree with TRBD2. V dropped 5 bases and J dropped 2; count of bases not matched to a gene: 4. The V gene's germline CDR1 is SGHTA and CDR2 FQGNSA. The CDR3 runs 15 residues. The CDR3 DNA follows: TGTGCCAGCAGCAAGCGGGAGGGATTCACAGATACGCAGTATTTT. Protein: CASSKREGFTDTQYF. The variable domain in full, completed from reference TRBV7-2 and TRBJ2-3, reads GAGVSQSPSNKVTEKGKDVELRCDPISGHTALYWYRQSLGQGLEFLIYFQGNSAPDKSGLPSDRFSAERTGGSVSTLTIQRTQQEDSAVYLCASSKREGFTDTQYFGPGTRLTVL.

The chain employs TRBV29-1 and TRBJ1-2; TRBD1 aligns across 7 bases. This CDR3 is built from 13 residues. The ends lost 6 bases at V and 8 bases at J; junction bases unmatched: 12. Germline CDR1 and CDR2: SQVTM and ANQGSEA. CDR3 in amino acids: CSVEINRGWGYTF. CDR3 nucleotides: TGCAGCGTGGAAATAAACAGGGGTTGGGGCTACACCTTC.

The gene calls are TRBV7-2 and TRBJ1-3, with 8 bases matching TRBD1. Germline CDR1 and CDR2: SGHTA and FQGNSA. V lost 5 bases, J lost 0 bases, and 9 bases stayed unmatched. This CDR3 contains 17 residues. CDR3 residues: CASSGWDRRDSGNTIYF. CDR3 nucleotides: TGTGCCAGCAGCGGATGGGACAGGAGGGACTCTGGAAACACCATATATTTT.

V usage is TRBV5-1 and J usage is TRBJ1-2, with D possibly being TRBD1 (5 bases). Trimming took off 0 bases at V and 1 base at J, with 16 bases between the two ends. The length of the CDR3 is 17 residues. CDR1 and CDR2 from the germline V gene are SGHRS and YFSETQ. CDR3 coding DNA: TGCGCCAGCAGCTTGGATCTATATGGGACCGATAACTATGGCTACACCTTC. Amino acid sequence: CASSLDLYGTDNYGYTF.

This clone was seen just once. The genes are TRBV15 and TRBJ1-3; D gene uncertain. The V and J ends lost 4 bases and 0 bases respectively, with 16 bases between them. The CDR3 totals 17 residues. Germline V CDR1 and CDR2: LNHNV, YYDKDF (reference sequence). The CDR3 region is CATSIDTMWDSGNTIYF. In nucleotides, the CDR3 is TGTGCCACCAGCATTGACACCATGTGGGACTCTGGAAACACCATATATTTT. Supplemented by reference TRBV15 and TRBJ1-3, the full variable domain reads DAMVIQNPRYQVTQFGKPVTLSCSQTLNHNVMYWYQQKSSQAPKLLFHYYDKDFNNEADTPDNFQSRRPNTSFCFLDIRSPGLGDTAMYLCATSIDTMWDSGNTIYFGEGSWLTVV.

CDR3 region: CASRKAGVGDSSNQPQHF. The CDR3 region has the DNA TGTGCAAGTCGCAAAGCAGGAGTCGGCGATTCGAGCAATCAGCCCCAGCATTTT. V and J are TRBV12-2 and TRBJ1-5. TRBV12-2 is classified as a pseudogene. The CDR3 is made up of 18 amino acids.

This clone was seen only once. J is TRBJ1-6 and V is TRBV29-1, with D possibly TRBD1 on 6 matching bases. Germline V gene sequence: CDR1 SQVTM, CDR2 ANQGSEA. This CDR3 region has 13 residues. Trimming removed 4 bases at V and 7 bases at J, with 11 bases between. The CDR3 region is CSVGTATNSPLHF. The DNA of the CDR3 is TGCAGCGTTGGGACAGCGACCAATTCACCCCTCCACTTT.

V and J are TRBV7-9 and TRBJ1-1; D gene uncertain. Germline values: CDR1 SEHNR, CDR2 FQNEAQ (reference sequence). The CDR3 totals 14 residues. Trimming took off 5 bases at V and 0 bases at J, with 10 bases between the two ends. DNA of the CDR3: TGTGCCAGCAGCAGCAGAATGATGAACACTGAAGCTTTCTTT. Encoded protein: CASSSRMMNTEAFF. Full variable domain (rest looked up from reference TRBV7-9 and TRBJ1-1): DTGVSQNPRHKITKRGQNVTFRCDPISEHNRLYWYRQTLGQGPEFLTYFQNEAQLEKSRLLSDRFSAERPKGSFSTLEIQRTEQGDSAMYLCASSSRMMNTEAFFGQGTRLTVV.

The chain combines TRBV28 with TRBJ2-7, with TRBD2 as a possible D gene (6 bases). Trimming cost V 3 bases and J 6 bases, with 15 bases left between them. The germline V gene encodes CDR1 MDHEN and CDR2 SYDVKM. CDR3 size: 14 residues. The CDR3 sequence: CASSLGMEGSEQYF. CDR3 nucleotides: TGTGCCAGCAGTTTGGGGATGGAGGGTTCCGAGCAGTACTTC.

The CDR3: CASSLGDTAYEQYF. The CDR3 DNA follows: TGCGCCAGCAGCTTGGGGGACACGGCCTACGAGCAGTACTTC. The chain carries TRBV5-1 and TRBJ2-7, with D possibly matching TRBD1 (6 bases). The CDR3 has 14 residues. Trimming took 0 bases from V and 2 from J, leaving 9 bases between them. Germline V gives CDR1 SGHRS, CDR2 YFSETQ.

V and J are TRBV6-6 and TRBJ2-2, with D uncertain. Per the germline V gene, CDR1 is MNHNY and CDR2 is SVGAGI (reference sequence). This CDR3 comprises 11 residues. The V end was cut by 6 bases, the J end by 8 bases, with 7 bases between. CDR3 DNA sequence: TGTGCCAGCAGCCCAGCAGGGGAGCTGTTTTTT. It codes for CASSPAGELFF.

The chain combines TRBV29-1 with TRBJ1-1; 7 bases line up with TRBD1. The CDR3 runs 13 residues. Germline CDR1 SQVTM, CDR2 ANQGSEA. With 6 bases clipped from V and 4 bases from J, the junction kept 8 bases outside the gene matches. Here the CDR3 DNA reads TGCAGCGTCGCCCGGGACAGTGCCACTGAAGCTTTCTTT. It specifies CSVARDSATEAFF. The whole variable domain, remainder taken from reference TRBV29-1 and TRBJ1-1, is SAVISQKPSRDICQRGTSLTIQCQVDSQVTMMFWYRQQPGQSLTLIATANQGSEATYESGFVIDKFPISRPNLTFSTLTVSNMSPEDSSIYLCSVARDSATEAFFGQGTRLTVV.

The chain employs TRBV4-3 and TRBJ1-2; possibly TRBD1 for D (6 bases). The CDR3 contains 15 residues. Germline values: CDR1 LGHNA, CDR2 YSLEER. V gave up 1 base and J gave up 2 bases, with 11 bases separating them. CDR3 coding DNA: TGCGCCAGCAGCCAAGGATGGACAGAAAACTATGGCTACACCTTC. It encodes CASSQGWTENYGYTF.

The rearrangement uses TRBV2 and TRBJ1-2; no definite D call. Germline values: CDR1 SNHLY, CDR2 FYNNEI. With 7 bases removed from V and 6 bases from J, the gap between germline ends came to 6 bases. This CDR3 comprises 10 residues. The CDR3 is CASTSDGYTF. CDR3 DNA sequence: TGTGCCAGCACTTCCGATGGCTACACCTTC.

J is TRBJ2-1 and V is TRBV4-3; TRBD1 is a possible D gene (5 bases). V lost 1 base and J lost 5, with 12 bases in between. From germline, CDR1 is LGHNA and CDR2 YSLEER. The CDR3 runs 15 residues. The CDR3 reads CASSQGAGYHNEQFF. The CDR3 coding sequence is TGCGCCAGCAGCCAAGGGGCAGGGTACCACAATGAGCAGTTCTTC.

V is TRBV6-1 and J is TRBJ1-6; possibly TRBD1 for D (5 bases). CDR1 is MNHNS and CDR2 is SASEGT in the germline V gene. The CDR3 covers 17 residues. V was shortened by 1 base and J by 0 bases, with 10 bases between the two germline ends. The CDR3 nucleotides read TGTGCCAGCAGTGAAGTGGGGGGGAGCTCCTATAATTCACCCCTCCACTTT. It yields the protein CASSEVGGSSYNSPLHF.

This chain uses TRBV20-1 with TRBJ1-1; D call uncertain. Deletions cut 3 bases from V and 11 bases from J, with 16 bases between. CDR3 length: 12 residues. Germline V gene data show CDR1 as DFQATT and CDR2 as SNEGSKA (reference sequence). CDR3 region: CSASAGQREAFF. As DNA, the CDR3 is TGCAGTGCTAGTGCCGGTCAGCGAGAGGCTTTCTTT.

In its sample, this clone was seen once. The chain is built from TRBV7-2 and TRBJ2-7; TRBD1 matches at 8 bases. The CDR3 covers 14 residues. Germline-derived CDR1 and CDR2 are SGHTA and FQGNSA. After removal of 4 bases from V and 6 bases from J, the junction contained 8 bases not matched to a gene. The CDR3 coding sequence is TGTGCCAGCAGCTCCCTTCGGACAGGGACCGAGCAGTACTTC. This translates into CASSSLRTGTEQYF.

This chain connects TRBV2 to TRBJ1-5, with D possibly TRBD1 on 5 matching bases. The germline V and J ends were trimmed by 7 bases and 0 bases, with 13 bases remaining between them. CDR1 is SNHLY and CDR2 is FYNNEI in the germline V gene. This CDR3 spans 15 amino acids. The CDR3 is CASNLEDNSNQPQHF. Here the CDR3 DNA reads TGTGCCAGCAACCTCGAGGACAATAGCAATCAGCCCCAGCATTTT.

The gene calls are TRBV7-2 and TRBJ2-2, with 8 bases lining up with TRBD1. The CDR3 is made up of 18 amino acids. Germline V gene sequence: CDR1 SGHTA, CDR2 FQGNSA. With 1 base clipped from V and 4 bases from J, the junction kept 11 bases outside the gene matches. The DNA of the CDR3 is TGTGCCAGCAGCTTAGTGGCAGGGGGCCCCACTAGCACCGGGGAGCTGTTTTTT. This codes for CASSLVAGGPTSTGELFF.

This chain uses TRBV19 with TRBJ1-2, with D possibly matching TRBD1 (5 bases). V was trimmed by 7 bases and J by 8 bases, leaving 17 bases between them. The germline V gene has CDR1 LNHDA and CDR2 SQIVND (reference sequence). The CDR3 loop spans 13 amino acids. CDR3 loop: CASTNSGGRGYTF. The CDR3 nucleotides read TGTGCCAGTACTAACTCGGGGGGGAGAGGCTACACCTTC.

CDR3 nucleotide sequence: TGTGCCAGCAGCCAAGGGGACAGGGTATCTGGAAACACCATATATTTT. Its protein product is CASSQGDRVSGNTIYF. This rearrangement joins TRBV4-2 to TRBJ1-3; TRBD1 matches at 9 bases. CDR3 length equals 16 residues. Trimming at V came to 1 base and at J to 1 base, leaving 2 bases not matched to a gene. Germline CDR1 and CDR2: LGHNA and YNFKEQ.

V and J are TRBV4-2 and TRBJ1-5; D uncertain. V dropped 1 base and J dropped 1 base, with 5 bases sitting between them. Per germline, CDR1 LGHNA and CDR2 YNFKEQ. The CDR3 spans 14 residues. CDR3 DNA sequence: TGTGCCAGCAGCCAAGTCGGCAGCAATCAGCCCCAGCATTTT. Encoded protein: CASSQVGSNQPQHF.

J is TRBJ2-1 and V is TRBV3-1 (or the pseudogene TRBV3-2), with 11 bases that match TRBD2. From germline, CDR1 is LGHDT and CDR2 YNNKEL (reference sequence). V was clipped by 4 bases and J by 3 bases; unmatched bases: 8. The CDR3 consists of 17 residues. CDR3 loop: CASSLRLAGTRYNEQFF. Here the CDR3 DNA reads TGTGCCAGCAGCCTAAGACTAGCGGGGACCCGCTACAATGAGCAGTTCTTC.

This clone has a handful of counts. This sequence joins TRBV5-1 and TRBJ2-3; 7 bases match TRBD2. The CDR3 is 15 amino acids. Trimming took 8 bases from V and 5 from J; bases not matched to a gene: 14. The germline V gene encodes CDR1 SGHRS and CDR2 YFSETQ. In nucleotides, the CDR3 is TGCGCCAGTATCCCGGGGTCGGGAGGTGGAGATACGCAGTATTTT. This codes for CASIPGSGGGDTQYF.

This clone was seen only once. Sequence at one end of the junction differs from germline and may be a read error. The V call is TRBV19, the J call TRBJ2-3; TRBD2 might be the D (6 bases). The CDR3 is 16 amino acids. Germline values: CDR1 LNHDA, CDR2 SQIVND (reference sequence). The CDR3 DNA reads as TGTGTCAGTAGTTCCCCCAGACGGGGGTCGACAGATACGCAGTATTTT. Amino acids: CVSSSPRRGSTDTQYF.

This clone came up once. The genes are TRBV3-1 (or the pseudogene TRBV3-2) and TRBJ2-4; the D is unclear. V gave up 1 base and J gave up 0 bases, with 4 bases separating them. Germline V gene data show CDR1 as LGHDT and CDR2 as YNNKEL (reference sequence). CDR3 size: 14 residues. The CDR3 DNA sequence: TGTGCCAGCAGCCAAGTGGTAGCCAAAAACATTCAGTACTTC. Its translation: CASSQVVAKNIQYF.

This chain uses TRBV9 with TRBJ1-1; the D is unclear. V lost 0 bases and J lost 7, with 10 bases in between. The CDR3 is made up of 13 amino acids. Germline CDR1 SGDLS, CDR2 YYNGEE. The CDR3 reads CASSVGVGSEAFF. The CDR3 nucleotides read TGTGCCAGCAGCGTAGGGGTGGGTAGTGAAGCTTTCTTT.